Below are 32 T cell receptor beta chains sequenced from a single sample in a study of control samples from healthy donors and cancer patients. Only in-frame clones appear in the TCRdb table, and some are missing; sequencing was by immunoSEQ multiplex PCR. The data hold some 65,000 clones, with over 65% observed a single time. The sample taken for sequencing was PBMCs. All receptors come from a woman in her forties or fifties with lung cancer.

This clone was detected only a few times. DNA of the CDR3: TGTGCCAGCAGTGAAAGGACCACTGAAGCTTTCTTT. Encoded protein: CASSERTTEAFF. The chain couples TRBV2 to TRBJ1-1; no clear D gene. This CDR3 contains 12 residues. Germline V gene data show CDR1 as SNHLY and CDR2 as FYNNEI. The ends were cut back, 2 bases at V and 4 bases at J, with 5 bases in the middle.

The chain joins TRBV9 to TRBJ1-2, with 8 positions matching TRBD1. The CDR3 consists of 15 residues. Germline CDR1 reads SGDLS; CDR2 reads YYNGEE. Germline trimming cut 1 base from V and 2 bases from J; bases unmatched to any gene: 4. The CDR3 loop is CASSVQTGANYGYTF. In DNA, the CDR3 is TGTGCCAGCAGCGTACAGACAGGGGCCAACTATGGCTACACCTTC.

This clone appeared a single time. Other nucleotide sequences from this sample produce the same CDR3. The chain couples TRBV6-5 to TRBJ1-1, with 8 bases fitting TRBD1. V lost 7 bases to trimming and J lost 5 bases; unmatched junction nucleotides: 6. Per the germline V gene, CDR1 is MNHEY and CDR2 is SVGAGI. CDR3 length: 13 residues. CDR3 amino acids: CASTKDRGTEAFF. CDR3 coding DNA: TGTGCCAGCACTAAAGACAGGGGTACTGAAGCTTTCTTT.

The rearrangement uses TRBV27 and TRBJ2-2; 7 bases are shared with TRBD1. With V trimmed by 6 bases and J by 3 bases, 4 bases remained unmatched. The CDR3 is made up of 14 amino acids. Germline loops: CDR1 MNHEY, CDR2 SMNVEV (reference sequence). CDR3 sequence: CASRADRDTGELFF. The CDR3 DNA reads TGTGCCAGCAGAGCCGACAGGGACACCGGGGAGCTGTTTTTT.

The chain carries TRBV18 and TRBJ1-1; tentative D call: TRBD1 (6 bases). The CDR3 is made up of 15 amino acids. V gave up 5 bases and J gave up 2 bases, with 15 bases separating them. Germline CDR1 reads KGHSH; CDR2 reads LQKENI. The DNA of the CDR3 is TGTGCCAGCTCATTGGACAGTTCGCGAAACACTGAAGCTTTCTTT. Translation gives CASSLDSSRNTEAFF. Variable domain in full (rest from reference TRBV18 and TRBJ1-1): NAGVMQNPRHLVRRRGQEARLRCSPMKGHSHVYWYRQLPEEGLKFMVYLQKENIIDESGMPKERFSAEFPKEGPSILRIQQVVRGDSAAYFCASSLDSSRNTEAFFGQGTRLTVV.

The V gene is TRBV11-2, the J gene TRBJ2-3; 10 bases match TRBD1. CDR3 size: 13 residues. Per the germline V gene, CDR1 is SGHAT and CDR2 is FQNNGV. V lost 6 bases and J lost 5; bases outside the gene matches: 2. CDR3 in amino acids: CASSWTGGDTQYF. CDR3 DNA sequence: TGTGCCAGCAGTTGGACAGGGGGAGATACGCAGTATTTT.

The rearrangement joins TRBV11-3 to TRBJ1-2; D might be TRBD1 (5 bases). This CDR3 has 15 amino acids. The germline gives CDR1 SGHNT, CDR2 YENEEA. The V end lost 5 bases, the J end lost 8 bases, and 21 bases lay between the germline ends. As DNA, the CDR3 is TGTGCCAGCAGCATAAGCCAGGGTGGCAACGGCGGCTACACCTTC. Translating gives CASSISQGGNGGYTF.

The chain employs TRBV6-6 and TRBJ1-5; D is unresolved. The CDR3 covers 12 residues. The V gene lost 7 bases and the J gene lost 0 bases, with 4 bases spanning the gap. Germline CDR1 MNHNY, CDR2 SVGAGI (reference sequence). CDR3: CASKDSNQPQHF. The CDR3 DNA reads as TGTGCCAGCAAAGATAGCAATCAGCCCCAGCATTTT.

The rearrangement uses TRBV19 and TRBJ1-5, with a tentative D call TRBD1 (5 bases). CDR1 is LNHDA, CDR2 SQIVND, per germline (reference sequence). The CDR3 sequence is 14 residues long. Deletions cut 0 bases from V and 9 bases from J, with 12 bases between. The CDR3 DNA is TGTGCCAGTAGTATAGATGAGGGGCCAAGGCCCCAGCATTTT. It translates to CASSIDEGPRPQHF.

The rearrangement uses TRBV7-2 and TRBJ1-1, with D tentatively TRBD1 (5 bases). Germline-derived CDR1 and CDR2 are SGHTA and FQGNSA. The CDR3 totals 14 residues. Trimming stripped 4 bases from V and 3 bases from J, with 12 bases between. CDR3 sequence: CASSWFDSYTEAFF. CDR3 DNA: TGTGCCAGCAGCTGGTTCGACAGTTACACTGAAGCTTTCTTT.

The chain employs TRBV27 and TRBJ2-4; 10 nucleotides match TRBD1. V lost 3 bases, J lost 2 bases, and 7 bases stayed unmatched. CDR3 length: 17 residues. Per germline, CDR1 MNHEY and CDR2 SMNVEV (reference sequence). This CDR3 reads CASSFRTGGLTKNIQYF. CDR3 sequence (DNA): TGTGCCAGCAGTTTCCGGACAGGGGGATTAACCAAAAACATTCAGTACTTC.

In this sample, this clone turned up once. Other DNA variants within this sample encode the same CDR3. The genes are TRBV27 and TRBJ2-7; D not certain. The ends were cut back, 6 bases at V and 2 bases at J, with 11 bases in the middle. Germline V gene data show CDR1 as MNHEY and CDR2 as SMNVEV (reference sequence). The CDR3 is 13 residues long. This CDR3 is CASSLRIPYEQYF. For the CDR3, the DNA is TGTGCCAGCAGCTTGCGAATCCCCTACGAGCAGTACTTC.

The V and J genes are TRBV5-1 and TRBJ2-1; D not resolved. V lost 5 bases, J lost 0 bases, and 15 bases lay in between. Germline V gives CDR1 SGHRS, CDR2 YFSETQ. The CDR3 extends over 16 amino acids. CDR3: CASRPRGSSSYNEQFF. The DNA for the CDR3 is TGCGCCAGCAGGCCTAGAGGATCGAGCTCCTACAATGAGCAGTTCTTC.

The rearrangement uses TRBV21-1 and TRBJ1-2; TRBD1 is the table's D call, not checked against the DNA. TRBV21-1 is a pseudogene. This CDR3 region has 15 residues. In nucleotides, the CDR3 is TGTGCCAGCAGCAAAATCGAGCAGGGGGCCTCTGGCTACACCTTC. Amino acid sequence: CASSKIEQGASGYTF.

V gene TRBV9 combines with J gene TRBJ1-2, with D maybe TRBD1 (5 bases). Germline V gives CDR1 SGDLS, CDR2 YYNGEE. Trimming took 0 bases from V and 8 from J, leaving 11 bases between them. The CDR3 extends over 13 amino acids. CDR3 sequence (DNA): TGTGCCAGCAGCGTAGATCAGGGTTCGGGCTACACCTTC. Translation: CASSVDQGSGYTF.

The V and J genes are TRBV7-9 and TRBJ1-2; D is unresolved. This CDR3 contains 15 residues. CDR1 is SEHNR, CDR2 FQNEAQ, per germline (reference sequence). V lost 1 base, J lost 0 bases, and 9 bases lay in between. Written as DNA, the CDR3 is TGTGCCAGCAGCTTAGGGGAATATACTAACTATGGCTACACCTTC. Translation gives CASSLGEYTNYGYTF.

V gene TRBV11-2 combines with J gene TRBJ1-3, with 10 bases matching TRBD1. After removal of 5 bases from V and 4 bases from J, the junction contained 11 bases not matched to a gene. Germline assignment: CDR1 SGHAT and CDR2 FQNNGV. The CDR3 is made up of 17 amino acids. The CDR3 DNA follows: TGTGCCAGCAGCACCACCGGGGACAGGGGCTCGGGAAACACCATATATTTT. Translated: CASSTTGDRGSGNTIYF.

The chain links TRBV27 to TRBJ2-1; 9 nucleotides line up with TRBD2. This CDR3 comprises 16 residues. CDR1 and CDR2 from the germline V gene are MNHEY and SMNVEV (reference sequence). J was trimmed by 10 bases and V by 5 bases; bases with no gene match: 15. In nucleotides, the CDR3 is TGTGCCAGCAGTATTCCTTTAGCGGGGGCTGCCGGGGAGCAGTTCTTC. Protein product: CASSIPLAGAAGEQFF.

V gene TRBV5-6 combines with J gene TRBJ2-7; unclear D gene. CDR3 length: 14 residues. Per germline, CDR1 SGHDT and CDR2 YYEEEE. Deletions cut 0 bases from V and 2 bases from J, with 9 bases between. The CDR3 reads CASSLARHPYEQYF. CDR3 nucleotides: TGTGCCAGCAGCTTGGCGCGACATCCCTACGAGCAGTACTTC.

The rearrangement joins TRBV30 to TRBJ1-5, with D hard to call. CDR1 GTSNPN and CDR2 SVGIG come from the germline V gene (reference sequence). The germline V and J ends were trimmed by 0 bases and 10 bases, with 16 bases remaining between them. This CDR3 spans 14 amino acids. The CDR3 DNA follows: TGTGCCTGGAGTGTAGGCTCGTTTTTTAGCCCCCAGCATTTT. It codes for CAWSVGSFFSPQHF. The full variable domain, with the rest looked up from reference TRBV30 and TRBJ1-5, is SQTIHQWPATLVQPVGSPLSLECTVEGTSNPNLYWYRQAAGRGLQLLFYSVGIGQISSEVPQNLSASRPQDRQFILSSKKLLLSDSGFYLCAWSVGSFFSPQHFGDGTRLSIL.

The gene calls are TRBV19 and TRBJ1-5; D remains unclear. Deletions cut 1 base from V and 5 bases from J, with 15 bases between. This CDR3 is built from 16 residues. CDR1 and CDR2 (germline): LNHDA, SQIVND (reference sequence). The CDR3 nucleotides are TGTGCCAGTAGTATAGGGGTAGGACTGGGAGATCAGCCCCAGCATTTT. Its protein is CASSIGVGLGDQPQHF.

V usage is TRBV6-1 and J usage is TRBJ1-5, with D possibly TRBD1 on 5 matching bases. V lost 3 bases and J lost 7, with 13 bases in between. Germline V CDR1 and CDR2: MNHNS, SASEGT. The CDR3 sequence is 14 residues long. The CDR3 nucleotides are TGTGCCAGCAGTGAGGCAGGGTGGTACCAGCCCCAGCATTTT. Amino acids: CASSEAGWYQPQHF.

The CDR3 DNA follows: TGTGCCAGCAGTGAACAGGCCGGCGCATACTATGGCTACACCTTC. Encoded protein: CASSEQAGAYYGYTF. The J gene is TRBJ1-2, the V gene TRBV25-1; no reliable D call. V was shortened by 2 bases and J by 3 bases, with 13 bases between the two germline ends. The CDR3 runs 15 residues. CDR1 is MGHDK and CDR2 is SYGVNS in the germline V gene.

CDR3: CASSPRFLQGGEQYF. CDR3 in DNA: TGTGCCAGCAGTCCGCGATTCCTACAGGGCGGCGAGCAGTACTTC. This chain joins TRBV27 and TRBJ2-7, with a weak D call TRBD1 (6 bases). The length of the CDR3 is 15 residues. Germline V gives CDR1 MNHEY, CDR2 SMNVEV (reference sequence). V lost 5 bases and J lost 6, with 20 bases in between.

This clone has a single count. J is TRBJ1-2 and V is TRBV30, with unresolved D. V lost 3 bases and J 0 bases, leaving 11 bases between the germline ends. Germline assignment: CDR1 GTSNPN and CDR2 SVGIG (reference sequence). The CDR3 runs to 14 residues. The CDR3 region has the DNA TGTGCCTGGAGCGGACTGCAGTCTAACTATGGCTACACCTTC. Residues: CAWSGLQSNYGYTF.

The V and J genes are TRBV5-1 and TRBJ2-3; TRBD2 agrees at 8 bases. CDR3 length equals 16 residues. The V segment lost 0 bases and the J segment 6 bases; nucleotides outside the gene matches: 9. The germline V gene has CDR1 SGHRS and CDR2 YFSETQ. CDR3 bases: TGCGCCAGCAGCTTGGAACCGAGCGGGGGTCCTGATACGCAGTATTTT. Its translation: CASSLEPSGGPDTQYF.

The J gene is TRBJ2-5, the V gene TRBV11-2; the match to TRBD2 covers 7 bases. The length of the CDR3 is 15 residues. Trimming cost V 1 base and J 3 bases; bases outside gene matches: 5. Germline loops: CDR1 SGHAT, CDR2 FQNNGV. CDR3 nucleotide sequence: TGTGCCAGCAGCTTAGTAGGACGGGGGGAAGAGACCCAGTACTTC. Translated, it gives CASSLVGRGEETQYF.

The CDR3 region has the DNA TGTGCCAGCAGTTCAGCCGGACAGGCAAATGAAAAACTGTTTTTT. Translated: CASSSAGQANEKLFF. The V and J genes are TRBV28 and TRBJ1-4; 7 bases line up with TRBD1. Looked up from germline, CDR1 is MDHEN and CDR2 is SYDVKM. The CDR3 has 15 amino acids. V was clipped by 4 bases and J by 5 bases; unmatched bases: 7.

This sequence joins TRBV7-2 and TRBJ2-7; D not resolved. Germline V lookup: CDR1 SGHTA, CDR2 FQGNSA. The CDR3 length is 12 residues. V gave up 5 bases and J gave up 2 bases, with 7 bases separating them. The CDR3 bases are TGTGCCAGCAGCGCCGTAGCCTACGAGCAGTACTTC. Amino acid sequence: CASSAVAYEQYF. The variable domain in full, with the rest retrieved from reference TRBV7-2 and TRBJ2-7, is GAGVSQSPSNKVTEKGKDVELRCDPISGHTALYWYRQSLGQGLEFLIYFQGNSAPDKSGLPSDRFSAERTGGSVSTLTIQRTQQEDSAVYLCASSAVAYEQYFGPGTRLTVT.

The chain has TRBV4-3 and TRBJ1-2; D ambiguous. Germline assignment: CDR1 LGHNA and CDR2 YSLEER. The CDR3 loop spans 14 amino acids. V was cut by 0 bases and J by 5 bases, with 10 bases left in between. The CDR3, as DNA: TGCGCCAGCAGCCAAGAGGGCACGGGTTATGGCTACACCTTC. It specifies CASSQEGTGYGYTF.

The chain is built from TRBV4-2 and TRBJ2-1; 10 bases are shared with TRBD1. The germline V gene has CDR1 LGHNA and CDR2 YNFKEQ. V dropped 3 bases and J dropped 4; count of bases not matched to a gene: 6. This CDR3 contains 16 residues. The CDR3 bases are TGTGCCAGCAGCCACGACCGACAGGGGGCTTACAATGAGCAGTTCTTC. This sequence encodes CASSHDRQGAYNEQFF.

J is TRBJ1-1 and V is TRBV11-3, with D unresolved. V lost 1 base and J lost 7, with 13 bases in between. The CDR3 has 14 amino acids. Germline V gene lookup returns CDR1 SGHNT and CDR2 YENEEA. The CDR3 coding sequence is TGTGCCAGCAGCTTAGGGGGTACGGGATTTGAAGCTTTCTTT. Its protein product is CASSLGGTGFEAFF.